Included here is one T cell receptor (beta chain) sequence, with context. This clonotype was seen many times. Its antigen is currently not known. The sample holds no much larger clone one base away, and base qualities are not on file. The label giving this sample's time point can be read as: sample taken at primary tumor resection. Whole RNA extracted from tumor and nontumor lung tissue, or from cryopreserved PBMC samples, was used for TCR sequencing without cell sorting. Donors were about 70 patients with early-stage, untreated non-small cell lung cancer from the lung TRACERx cohort. Only patients for whom sufficient RNA was available from at least two tumor regions were selected for TCR sequencing. Tumor and adjacent nontumor lung specimens were reviewed by a lung pathologist before selection. The entry originates in a study of spatial heterogeneity in lung cancer (dated by TCRdb to between 2018 and 2021). Background on the whole study: Beta-chain transcripts were consistently detected in greater numbers than alpha-chain transcripts, which likely reflects a higher abundance of beta-chain transcripts. In the raw uncorrected reads, each unique combination of TCR and UMI appeared on average more than ten times. The study quantitatively compared TCR alpha and beta repertoires across multiple tumor regions, matched nontumor lung and blood in non-small cell lung cancer. The study linked features of the TCR repertoire to counts of nonsynonymous mutations, which were determined by whole-exome sequencing of tumor tissue. At surgery, around 200 tumor regions, 61 to 65 matched nontumor lung samples and 45 to 60 PBMC samples were TCR-sequenced for both alpha and beta chains. General conclusions and limits of the study: Confirming at a functional level the hypothesis that regional TCRs recognize regional mutations was considered to require additional single-cell paired TCR alpha and beta sequencing.

Receptor amplification or capture employed 5' RACE. Sequencing relied on a NextSeq 500. The TCR library protocol attached a unique molecular identifier to each TCR cDNA molecule to allow correction of PCR and sequencing errors. Per the source publication's procedure: TCR identification, UMI-based error correction and CDR3 extraction were performed with Decombinator tools. TCRs above a frequency of 2 per 1,000, corresponding to the top 1% of the tumor frequency distribution, were defined as expanded. Each repertoire was subsampled 100 times to 5,000 TCRs, after which Renyi diversity was computed with the R vegan package. To build CDR3 similarity networks, amino acid triplet string-kernel similarity was used, and CDR3s were connected when their pairwise similarity was above 0.82. TCRdb cleaned the public reads at Q25 with fastp, built clones with MiXCR and kept in-frame beta chains. A single entry per CDR3 protein holds the most common genes and DNA from its merged rows. V and J calls and clone size were set by TCRdb, not the authors. This sample lists more than 1,000 distinct CDR3 sequences; approximately 6.8% were detected once. About an eighth of the sample rests with the top ten.

From the germline V gene (reference sequence), CDR1 is MNHEY and CDR2 is SMNVEV. The CDR3 numbers 13 residues from cysteine through phenylalanine. Of the read, only the CDR3 DNA is kept; its 39 bases are in frame from base 1. The junction carries 15 bases between V and J, which are trimmed by 6 bases and 6 bases respectively. The chain couples TRBV27 to TRBJ2-7; the D gene is possibly TRBD1, with 6 bases matching. Here the sequenced sample was normal lung tissue next to the tumor, taken at surgery. The sequence derives from a male donor with early-stage non-small cell lung cancer. In nucleotides, the sequence is TGTGCCAGCAGCATTCACAGGGTTTCCGAGCAGTACTTC. The resulting protein is CASSIHRVSEQYF.